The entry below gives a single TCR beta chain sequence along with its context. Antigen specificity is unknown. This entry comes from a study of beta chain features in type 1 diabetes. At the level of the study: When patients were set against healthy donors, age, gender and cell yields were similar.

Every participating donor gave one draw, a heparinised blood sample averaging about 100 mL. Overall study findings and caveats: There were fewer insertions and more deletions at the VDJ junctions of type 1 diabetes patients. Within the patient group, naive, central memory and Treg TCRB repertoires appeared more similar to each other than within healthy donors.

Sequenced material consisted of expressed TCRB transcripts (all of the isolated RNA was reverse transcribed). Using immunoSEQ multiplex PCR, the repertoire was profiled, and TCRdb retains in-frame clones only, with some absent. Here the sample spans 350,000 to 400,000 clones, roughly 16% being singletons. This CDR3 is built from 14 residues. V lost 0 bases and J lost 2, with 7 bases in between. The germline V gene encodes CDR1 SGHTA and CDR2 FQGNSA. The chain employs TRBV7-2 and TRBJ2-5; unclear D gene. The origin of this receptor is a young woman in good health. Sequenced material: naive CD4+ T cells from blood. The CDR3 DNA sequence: TGTGCCAGCAGCTTAGCGATCCAGCAAGAGACCCAGTACTTC. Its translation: CASSLAIQQETQYF.